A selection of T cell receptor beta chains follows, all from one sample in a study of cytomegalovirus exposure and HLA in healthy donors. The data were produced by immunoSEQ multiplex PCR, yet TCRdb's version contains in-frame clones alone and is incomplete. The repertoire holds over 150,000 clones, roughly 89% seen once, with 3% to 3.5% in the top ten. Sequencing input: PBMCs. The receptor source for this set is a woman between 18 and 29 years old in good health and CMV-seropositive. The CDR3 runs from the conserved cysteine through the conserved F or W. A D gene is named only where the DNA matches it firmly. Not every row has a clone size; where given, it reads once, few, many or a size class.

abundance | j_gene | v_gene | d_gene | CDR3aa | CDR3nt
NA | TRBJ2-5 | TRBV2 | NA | CASSEKTGYQETQYF | TGTGCCAGCAGTGAAAAAACAGGATATCAAGAGACCCAGTACTTC
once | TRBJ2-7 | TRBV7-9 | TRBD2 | CASSLELAGDEQYF | TGTGCCAGCAGCTTGGAACTAGCGGGAGACGAGCAGTACTTC
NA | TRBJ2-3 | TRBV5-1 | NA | CASSLRGDTQYF | TGCGCCAGCAGCTTGAGAGGGGATACGCAGTATTTT
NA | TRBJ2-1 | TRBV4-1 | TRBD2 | CASSQGGLAEKSSYNEQFF | TGCGCCAGCAGCCAAGGGGGACTAGCGGAGAAAAGCTCCTACAATGAGCAGTTCTTC
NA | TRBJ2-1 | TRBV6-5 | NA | CASSYSTGYEQFF | TGTGCCAGCAGCTACTCAACAGGCTACGAGCAGTTCTTC
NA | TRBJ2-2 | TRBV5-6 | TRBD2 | CASSLYRAGAGAGELFF | TGTGCCAGCAGCTTGTATAGAGCGGGAGCGGGGGCCGGGGAGCTGTTTTTT
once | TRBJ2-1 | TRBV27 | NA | CASGLRKAISLSSYNEQFF | TGTGCCAGTGGGCTACGGAAAGCAATCAGCTTAAGCTCCTACAATGAGCAGTTCTTC
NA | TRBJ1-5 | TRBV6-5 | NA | CASRTRGGGNQPQHF | TGTGCCAGCAGGACCCGGGGGGGCGGCAATCAGCCCCAGCATTTT
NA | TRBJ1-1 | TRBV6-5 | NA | CASMQAETEAFF | TGTGCCAGCATGCAGGCCGAAACTGAAGCTTTCTTT
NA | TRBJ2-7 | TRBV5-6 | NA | CASSLDRNSYEQYF | TGTGCCAGCAGCTTGGACAGAAACTCCTACGAGCAGTACTTC
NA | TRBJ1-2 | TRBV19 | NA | CASSINSRYGYTF | TGTGCCAGTAGTATCAACAGTCGCTATGGCTACACCTTC
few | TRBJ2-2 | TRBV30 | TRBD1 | CAWGTGGVAGELFF | TGTGCCTGGGGGACAGGGGGGGTCGCCGGGGAGCTGTTTTTT
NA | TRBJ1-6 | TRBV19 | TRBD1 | CASRQGGLHNSPLHF | TGTGCCAGTAGACAGGGGGGGCTCCACAATTCACCCCTCCACTTT
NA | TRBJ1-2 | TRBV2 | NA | CASSGGADGYGYTF | TGTGCCAGCAGTGGTGGGGCGGACGGCTATGGCTACACCTTC
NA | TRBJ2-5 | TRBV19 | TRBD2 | CASSPGLAGETQYF | TGTGCCAGTAGTCCGGGACTAGCGGGAGAGACCCAGTACTTC
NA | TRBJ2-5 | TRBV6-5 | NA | CASSYRSRRYQETQYF | TGTGCCAGCAGCTACAGGAGTCGGCGGTATCAAGAGACCCAGTACTTC
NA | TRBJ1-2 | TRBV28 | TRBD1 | CASSSDRGGADGYTF | TGTGCCAGCAGTTCAGACAGGGGGGGAGCTGATGGCTACACCTTC
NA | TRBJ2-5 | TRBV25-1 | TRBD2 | CASSELGTSGQETQYF | TGTGCCAGCAGTGAATTGGGCACTAGCGGCCAAGAGACCCAGTACTTC
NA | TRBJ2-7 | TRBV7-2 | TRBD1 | CAGTRTGGRDEQYF | TGTGCCGGCACCAGAACAGGGGGTCGAGACGAGCAGTACTTC
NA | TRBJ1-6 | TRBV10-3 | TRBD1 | CAIKDRANSPLHF | TGTGCCATCAAGGACAGGGCGAATTCACCCCTCCACTTT
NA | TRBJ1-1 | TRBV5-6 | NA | CASSLARVNTEAFF | TGTGCCAGCAGCTTGGCCCGGGTAAACACTGAAGCTTTCTTT
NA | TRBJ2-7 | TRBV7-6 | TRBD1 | CASSLARQGSYEQYF | TGTGCCAGCAGCTTAGCTAGACAGGGCTCCTACGAGCAGTACTTC
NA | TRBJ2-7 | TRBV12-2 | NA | CASRLVTREVAGGDEQYF | TGTGCAAGTCGCTTAGTAACTCGGGAAGTAGCGGGAGGTGACGAGCAGTACTTC
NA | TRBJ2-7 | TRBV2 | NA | CASRYEGQGPYEQYF | TGTGCCAGCAGATACGAAGGCCAGGGCCCCTACGAGCAGTACTTC
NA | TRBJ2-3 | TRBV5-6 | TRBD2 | CASIVAGAGNTQYF | TGTGCCAGCATCGTAGCGGGAGCGGGAAATACGCAGTATTTT
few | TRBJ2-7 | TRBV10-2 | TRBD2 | CASTSVLTSGVSYEQYF | TGCGCCAGCACCTCGGTCCTGACTAGCGGGGTCTCCTACGAGCAGTACTTC
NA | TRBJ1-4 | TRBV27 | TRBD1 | CASSDRGGEKLFF | TGTGCCAGCAGTGACAGGGGAGGGGAAAAACTGTTTTTT
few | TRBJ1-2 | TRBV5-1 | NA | CASSSTAYGYTF | TGCGCCAGCAGCTCGACAGCCTATGGCTACACCTTC
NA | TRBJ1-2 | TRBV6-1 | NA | CASSEPLGVYYGYTF | TGTGCCAGCAGTGAACCGTTAGGGGTGTACTATGGCTACACCTTC
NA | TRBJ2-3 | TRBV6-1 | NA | CASSGAPDTQYF | TGTGCCAGCAGTGGGGCCCCAGATACGCAGTATTTT
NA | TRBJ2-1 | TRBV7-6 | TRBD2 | CASSLVGGAGSYNEQFF | TGTGCCAGCAGCTTAGTCGGGGGGGCTGGCTCCTACAATGAGCAGTTCTTC
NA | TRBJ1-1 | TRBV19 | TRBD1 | CASTHLDRENTEAFF | TGTGCCAGTACCCACCTAGACAGGGAGAACACTGAAGCTTTCTTT
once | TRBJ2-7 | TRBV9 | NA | CASNPGGVSYEQYF | TGTGCCAGCAATCCGGGGGGCGTCTCCTACGAGCAGTACTTC
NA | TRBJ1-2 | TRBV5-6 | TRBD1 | CASSSWPGQGVHGYTF | TGTGCCAGCAGCTCGTGGCCGGGACAGGGGGTCCACGGCTACACCTTC
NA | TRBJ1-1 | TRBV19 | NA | CASTNSNTEAFF | TGTGCCAGTACAAACAGCAACACTGAAGCTTTCTTT
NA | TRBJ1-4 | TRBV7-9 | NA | CASSLDRGIGEKLFF | TGTGCCAGCAGCTTAGATCGGGGTATCGGAGAAAAACTGTTTTTT
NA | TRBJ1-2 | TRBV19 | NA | CASYSFGGAGYTF | TGTGCCAGTTACTCCTTCGGGGGGGCTGGCTACACCTTC
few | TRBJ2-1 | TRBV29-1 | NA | CSAAPRGYEQFF | TGCAGCGCCGCACCCAGGGGCTATGAGCAGTTCTTC
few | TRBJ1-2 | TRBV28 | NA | CASSSSNEGGYTF | TGTGCCAGCAGTTCGTCGAACGAGGGCGGCTACACCTTC
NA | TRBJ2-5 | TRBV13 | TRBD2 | CASSLRTSGWETQYF | TGTGCCAGCAGCCTCAGGACTAGCGGCTGGGAGACCCAGTACTTC
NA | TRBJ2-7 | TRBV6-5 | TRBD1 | CASSYSNRGLGEQYF | TGTGCCAGCAGTTACTCGAACAGGGGGCTAGGCGAGCAGTACTTC
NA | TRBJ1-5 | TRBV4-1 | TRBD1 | CASSQGKGGNQPQHF | TGCGCCAGCAGCCAAGGAAAAGGGGGCAACCAGCCCCAGCATTTT
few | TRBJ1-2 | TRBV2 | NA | CASSDAGNYGYTF | TGTGCCAGCAGTGACGCAGGGAACTATGGCTACACCTTC
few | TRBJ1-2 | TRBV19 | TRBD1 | CASGTGSDYGYTF | TGTGCCAGCGGGACAGGGTCTGACTATGGCTACACCTTC
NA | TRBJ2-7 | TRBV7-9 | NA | CASSLGAPRADEQYF | TGTGCCAGCAGCTTAGGGGCACCGAGGGCAGACGAGCAGTACTTC
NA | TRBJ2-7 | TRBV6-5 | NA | CASSLQGFSYEQYF | TGTGCCAGCAGTTTGCAGGGGTTTTCCTACGAGCAGTACTTC
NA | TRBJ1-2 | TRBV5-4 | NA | CASYLEGGYTF | TGTGCCAGTTACCTAGAGGGTGGCTACACCTTC
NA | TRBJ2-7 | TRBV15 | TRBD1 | CATSRDRGPYEQYF | TGTGCCACCAGCCGAGACAGGGGGCCCTACGAGCAGTACTTC
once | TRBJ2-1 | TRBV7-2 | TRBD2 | CASSPSGRKYNEQFF | TGTGCCAGCAGCCCTAGCGGGAGAAAATACAATGAGCAGTTCTTC
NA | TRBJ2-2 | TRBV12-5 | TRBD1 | CASGLSRTGWNTGELFF | TGTGCTAGTGGTTTGTCTCGGACAGGGTGGAACACCGGGGAGCTGTTTTTT
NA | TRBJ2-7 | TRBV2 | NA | CASSLEGTRSHEQYF | TGTGCCAGCAGTTTAGAGGGGACAAGGAGCCACGAGCAGTACTTC
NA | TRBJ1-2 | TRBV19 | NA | CASSPGYGYTF | TGTGCCAGTAGTCCCGGCTATGGCTACACCTTC
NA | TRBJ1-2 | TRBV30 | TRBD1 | CAWSVGPQRGTGPYGYTF | TGTGCCTGGAGTGTAGGTCCCCAACGTGGGACAGGGCCCTATGGCTACACCTTC
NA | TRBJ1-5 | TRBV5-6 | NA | CASSLGKGHPDQPQHF | TGTGCCAGCAGCTTGGGTAAGGGACACCCTGATCAGCCCCAGCATTTT
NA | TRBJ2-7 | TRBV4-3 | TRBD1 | CASSQARGQGYEQYF | TGCGCCAGCAGCCAAGCTCGGGGACAGGGGTACGAGCAGTACTTC